A selection of T cell receptor beta chains follows, all from one sample in a study of fetal regulatory T cell absence and autoimmunity. The method was immunoSEQ multiplex PCR; TCRdb's version includes in-frame clones alone and lacks a portion of them. The table lists 46,000 or so clones, just under 85% of them singletons. The specimen was cord blood. These receptors were taken from a newborn boy with IPEX syndrome. CDR3s include the opening cysteine and the closing phenylalanine or tryptophan. Each record gives: CDR3 length, clone size, V gene, D gene, J gene, CDR3 protein, CDR3 DNA. A D gene is named only where the DNA matches it firmly. Where a row states a size, it is once, few, many or the class of an expanded clone; other rows omit it.

len: 15
abundance: -
v_gene: TRBV15
d_gene: -
j_gene: TRBJ1-2
CDR3aa: CATSGSRTANYGYTF
CDR3nt: TGTGCCACCAGCGGCAGCCGGACAGCTAACTATGGCTACACCTTC

len: 15
abundance: -
v_gene: TRBV5-1
d_gene: -
j_gene: TRBJ2-5
CDR3aa: CASSLEGGTIETQYF
CDR3nt: TGCGCCAGCAGCTTGGAAGGGGGAACGATAGAGACCCAGTACTTC

len: 15
abundance: -
v_gene: TRBV4-1
d_gene: -
j_gene: TRBJ1-1
CDR3aa: CASSQDGRGGTEAFF
CDR3nt: TGCGCCAGCAGCCAAGATGGGCGGGGAGGGACTGAAGCTTTCTTT

len: 15
abundance: -
v_gene: TRBV5-1
d_gene: -
j_gene: TRBJ2-1
CDR3aa: CASSSVADSYNEQFF
CDR3nt: TGCGCCAGCAGCTCTGTAGCGGATTCCTACAATGAGCAGTTCTTC

len: 12
abundance: -
v_gene: TRBV7-7
d_gene: TRBD2
j_gene: TRBJ2-1
CDR3aa: CASSLAGGEQFF
CDR3nt: TGTGCTAGCAGCTTAGCGGGGGGGGAGCAGTTCTTC

len: 14
abundance: -
v_gene: TRBV5-4
d_gene: TRBD1
j_gene: TRBJ1-3
CDR3aa: CASSLDRGGNTIYF
CDR3nt: TGTGCCAGCAGCTTGGACAGGGGTGGAAACACCATATATTTT

len: 15
abundance: -
v_gene: TRBV6-5
d_gene: TRBD2
j_gene: TRBJ2-2
CDR3aa: CASSYGVAGTGELFF
CDR3nt: TGTGCCAGCAGTTACGGGGTAGCGGGGACCGGGGAGCTGTTTTTT

len: 13
abundance: -
v_gene: TRBV10-3
d_gene: -
j_gene: TRBJ2-2
CDR3aa: CAIEGRGTGELFF
CDR3nt: TGTGCCATCGAGGGGAGAGGCACCGGGGAGCTGTTTTTT

len: 14
abundance: -
v_gene: TRBV6-5
d_gene: -
j_gene: TRBJ1-2
CDR3aa: CASSYFDRRYGYTF
CDR3nt: TGTGCCAGCAGTTACTTTGACAGGCGCTATGGCTACACCTTC

len: 14
abundance: -
v_gene: TRBV7-9
d_gene: -
j_gene: TRBJ2-5
CDR3aa: CASRYYREGGTQYF
CDR3nt: TGTGCCAGCAGATATTACAGGGAAGGCGGGACCCAGTACTTC

len: 16
abundance: -
v_gene: TRBV6-6
d_gene: -
j_gene: TRBJ2-3
CDR3aa: CASSYSLCRCTDTQYF
CDR3nt: TGTGCCAGCAGTTACTCTTTATGTCGGTGCACAGATACGCAGTATTTT

len: 17
abundance: -
v_gene: TRBV4-1
d_gene: -
j_gene: TRBJ2-2
CDR3aa: CASSLWPPFTDTGELFF
CDR3nt: TGCGCCAGCAGCCTCTGGCCCCCTTTTACAGACACCGGGGAGCTGTTTTTT

len: 14
abundance: -
v_gene: TRBV6-5
d_gene: -
j_gene: TRBJ2-7
CDR3aa: CASSEELIPYEQYF
CDR3nt: TGTGCCAGCAGTGAAGAACTGATTCCCTACGAGCAGTACTTC

len: 19
abundance: -
v_gene: TRBV11-2
d_gene: TRBD2
j_gene: TRBJ2-3
CDR3aa: CASSLAPQGSGRYTDTQYF
CDR3nt: TGTGCCAGCAGCTTAGCCCCTCAGGGTAGCGGGCGATACACAGATACGCAGTATTTT

len: 15
abundance: -
v_gene: TRBV5-1
d_gene: TRBD2
j_gene: TRBJ2-7
CDR3aa: CASSLGTSIPYEQYF
CDR3nt: TGCGCCAGCAGCTTGGGGACTAGCATCCCCTACGAGCAGTACTTC

len: 16
abundance: few
v_gene: TRBV18
d_gene: TRBD1
j_gene: TRBJ1-5
CDR3aa: CASSPDGQGAHGPQHF
CDR3nt: TGTGCCAGCTCACCGGACGGACAGGGGGCGCATGGGCCCCAGCATTTT

len: 16
abundance: -
v_gene: TRBV5-6
d_gene: TRBD2
j_gene: TRBJ2-7
CDR3aa: CASSHGTSGGVYEQYF
CDR3nt: TGTGCCAGCAGTCACGGGACTAGCGGGGGTGTTTACGAGCAGTACTTC

len: 13
abundance: -
v_gene: TRBV10-3
d_gene: -
j_gene: TRBJ2-5
CDR3aa: CAISEWKLGSQYF
CDR3nt: TGTGCCATCAGTGAGTGGAAGCTAGGGTCCCAGTACTTC

len: 16
abundance: -
v_gene: TRBV7-9
d_gene: -
j_gene: TRBJ1-3
CDR3aa: CASSLLWTPSGNTIYF
CDR3nt: TGTGCCAGCAGCTTACTTTGGACCCCCTCTGGAAACACCATATATTTT

len: 14
abundance: -
v_gene: TRBV27
d_gene: TRBD1
j_gene: TRBJ2-2
CDR3aa: CASSRKGAGGELFF
CDR3nt: TGTGCCAGCAGCAGGAAGGGGGCGGGCGGGGAGCTGTTTTTT

len: 15
abundance: few
v_gene: TRBV27
d_gene: -
j_gene: TRBJ1-6
CDR3aa: CASSSRGLWSSPLHF
CDR3nt: TGTGCCAGCAGTTCGAGGGGATTGTGGTCTTCACCCCTCCACTTT

len: 13
abundance: -
v_gene: TRBV4-2
d_gene: -
j_gene: TRBJ2-7
CDR3aa: CASSQRPRYEQYF
CDR3nt: TGTGCCAGCAGCCAACGGCCGAGATACGAGCAGTACTTC

len: 12
abundance: few
v_gene: TRBV29-1
d_gene: TRBD1
j_gene: TRBJ1-2
CDR3aa: CSGLDRVYGYTF
CDR3nt: TGCAGCGGACTGGACAGGGTCTATGGCTACACCTTC

len: 14
abundance: -
v_gene: TRBV6-6
d_gene: TRBD1
j_gene: TRBJ2-1
CDR3aa: CASSWTGGYNEQFF
CDR3nt: TGTGCCAGCAGTTGGACAGGGGGCTACAATGAGCAGTTCTTC

len: 14
abundance: -
v_gene: TRBV5-1
d_gene: TRBD2
j_gene: TRBJ2-1
CDR3aa: CASSFGGAHNEQFF
CDR3nt: TGCGCCAGCAGCTTCGGGGGGGCCCACAATGAGCAGTTCTTC

len: 13
abundance: few
v_gene: TRBV25-1
d_gene: -
j_gene: TRBJ1-1
CDR3aa: CASRYRANTEAFF
CDR3nt: TGTGCCAGCAGATACAGGGCGAACACTGAAGCTTTCTTT

len: 14
abundance: -
v_gene: TRBV6-5
d_gene: -
j_gene: TRBJ1-1
CDR3aa: CASSYSPGRTEAFF
CDR3nt: TGTGCCAGCAGTTACTCGCCAGGGAGGACTGAAGCTTTCTTT

len: 16
abundance: -
v_gene: TRBV19
d_gene: TRBD1
j_gene: TRBJ1-1
CDR3aa: CASLNRPGQGLDEAFF
CDR3nt: TGTGCCAGTCTGAACCGACCGGGACAGGGGCTCGATGAAGCTTTCTTT

len: 15
abundance: -
v_gene: TRBV14
d_gene: -
j_gene: TRBJ2-5
CDR3aa: CASSRGRGLGETQYF
CDR3nt: TGTGCCAGCAGCCGAGGGCGCGGGCTCGGGGAGACCCAGTACTTC